Listed below are T cell receptor beta chains from one sample, sequenced in a study of CD8+CD57+ T cells in acquired aplastic anemia. A single record per CDR3 protein comes from TCRdb applying MiXCR to the reads. Of approximately 200,000 distinct CDR3 sequences in the sample, about half are singletons; the top ten hold less than 20%. Sequenced: sorted CD4+, CD8+, or CD8+CD57+ T cells (not recorded which) from PBMCs. These receptors all come from a human donor with aplastic anemia. Both conserved end residues are part of each CDR3. Clone size is stated in some rows and not others, as once, few, many or a class when expanded.

TRBV11-3,many,TRBJ1-4,CASSPTGGGVTNEKLFF
TRBV29-1,once,TRBJ1-2,CSVDSGQGGVDGYTF
TRBV12-3/TRBV12-4,.,TRBJ2-2,CASSLAPWDRDANTGELFF
TRBV7-2,.,TRBJ1-4,CASSPTGQGLGKLFF
TRBV7-3,.,TRBJ1-5,CASSLDRVGQPQHF
TRBV19,many,TRBJ2-1,CASSIGPSGGPSSYNEQFF
TRBV20-1,many,TRBJ1-2,CSARAMSTGGESYGYTF
TRBV6-5,.,TRBJ1-1,CASSYGGQGGTEAFF
TRBV2,.,TRBJ1-1,CASNLLPNTEAFF
TRBV29-1,.,TRBJ1-1,CSVSRVLRNTEAFF
TRBV25-1,.,TRBJ1-6,CASSEGQFPLHF
TRBV5-1,many,TRBJ1-1,CASSLDGSPNTEAFF
TRBV2,many,TRBJ1-2,CASSEARTGAYGYTF
TRBV19,many,TRBJ1-6,CASSIADLSNSPLHF
TRBV2,.,TRBJ1-1,CASSAHGTDTEAFF
TRBV18,few,TRBJ2-7,CASSPPGTGYEQYF